These 3 T cell receptor beta chains were sequenced from one sample in a study of T cells in narcolepsy. Here immunoSEQ multiplex PCR was the method, and the copy in TCRdb shows in-frame clones only, minus some. The sample contains roughly 25,000 clones, over 75% of which appear only once. Specimen: memory (CD45RA-) CD4+ T cells from blood. These TCRs come from a human donor in good health.

The chain couples TRBV2 to TRBJ1-4, with no clear D. CDR1 is SNHLY and CDR2 is FYNNEI in the germline V gene. The ends were cut back, 6 bases at V and 7 bases at J, with 12 bases in the middle. This CDR3 has 13 amino acids. The CDR3 sequence: CASRLGLGEKLFF. The DNA of the CDR3 is TGTGCCAGCAGGTTGGGTCTAGGTGAAAAACTGTTTTTT.

The chain carries TRBV9 and TRBJ1-3, with a tentative D call TRBD1 (5 bases). CDR3 length: 14 residues. Trimming took off 1 base at V and 2 bases at J, with 7 bases between the two ends. CDR1 is SGDLS and CDR2 is YYNGEE in the germline V gene. The CDR3 reads CASSVTGAGNTIYF. The CDR3 coding sequence is TGTGCCAGCAGCGTAACAGGTGCTGGAAACACCATATATTTT.

The gene calls are TRBV6-5 and TRBJ2-7, with TRBD2 identical over 8 bases. Germline V gives CDR1 MNHEY, CDR2 SVGAGI. V was clipped by 2 bases and J by 6 bases; unmatched bases: 6. The length of the CDR3 is 14 residues. CDR3 DNA sequence: TGTGCCAGCAGTTACCCGGGAGGGTCGGCCGAGCAGTACTTC. Its protein is CASSYPGGSAEQYF.